The next 2 T cell receptor beta chains were all read from a single sample in a study of cytomegalovirus exposure and HLA in healthy donors. The protocol was immunoSEQ multiplex PCR, while the TCRdb copy is restricted to in-frame clones and leaves out a portion. The data contain just under 75,000 clones, 90% to 95% of them singletons. Specimen: PBMCs. The receptors originated from a woman aged 18-29 years in good health and CMV-seropositive.

The chain combines TRBV5-4 with TRBJ1-2, with D perhaps matching TRBD1 (5 bases). Germline CDR1 SGHNT, CDR2 YYREEE (reference sequence). Trimming pared 4 bases from V and 2 bases from J, leaving 9 bases between. CDR3 size: 13 residues. DNA for the CDR3: TGTGCCAGCAGCCCAGACAGAAACTATGGCTACACCTTC. Its protein product is CASSPDRNYGYTF.

CDR3 sequence reads: CASSVDRDLYGYTF. The CDR3 nucleotides are TGTGCCAGCAGTGTCGACAGGGACCTCTATGGCTACACCTTC. The V gene is TRBV6-1, the J gene TRBJ1-2; 7 nucleotides match TRBD1. The CDR3 has 14 amino acids. Germline assignment: CDR1 MNHNS and CDR2 SASEGT. Trimming removed 4 bases from V and 4 bases from J; junction bases left unmatched: 6.